The 24 T cell receptor beta chains below were found in one sample sequenced in a study of beta chain features in type 1 diabetes. The whole isolated RNA underwent reverse transcription, so sequencing captured expressed TCRB transcripts. Data came from immunoSEQ multiplex PCR; TCRdb stores just in-frame clones and leaves some out. Counted here are 400,000 to 450,000 clones, 11% to 15% occurring once; the ten biggest clones make up under 0.04%. The specimen sequenced was naive CD4+ T cells from blood. These receptor sequences come from a man aged 25-45 years in good health.

The chain joins TRBV7-2 to TRBJ2-7, with no clear D. V was clipped by 1 base and J by 5 bases, with 12 bases between them. Germline lookup yields CDR1 SGHTA and CDR2 FQGNSA. The CDR3 covers 14 residues. The CDR3 coding sequence is TGTGCCAGCAGCTTAGAGGTAAACCTGGACGAGCAGTACTTC. It yields the protein CASSLEVNLDEQYF.

This clone was recorded a few times. The chain carries TRBV30 and TRBJ1-1; no firm D call. Trimming stripped 6 bases from V and 1 base from J, with 18 bases between. The germline V gene has CDR1 GTSNPN and CDR2 SVGIG (reference sequence). CDR3 size: 15 residues. The CDR3 loop is CACRPGVRGNTEAFF. In nucleotides, the CDR3 is TGTGCCTGCCGTCCGGGAGTACGAGGGAACACTGAAGCTTTCTTT.

The genes are TRBV5-1 and TRBJ1-1, with TRBD1 matching over 9 bases. V shed 3 bases, J shed 6 bases, and the junction held 6 bases outside the gene matches. Germline-derived CDR1 and CDR2 are SGHRS and YFSETQ. The CDR3 totals 14 residues. The CDR3 DNA reads as TGCGCCAGCAGCTCGGGACAGGGCGGAGCTGAAGCTTTCTTT. This gives the protein CASSSGQGGAEAFF.

The chain combines TRBV7-3 with TRBJ2-7; D is unclear. Trimming cost V 2 bases and J 2 bases, with 13 bases left between them. Looked up from germline, CDR1 is SGHTA and CDR2 is FQGTGA. The CDR3 is 15 residues long. CDR3 sequence (DNA): TGTGCCAGCAGCTTAGGGAATGGCGCCGCCTACGAGCAGTACGTC. Translated, it gives CASSLGNGAAYEQYV.

This clone was seen only a few times. The chain uses TRBV7-2 and TRBJ1-1; D call uncertain. There are 14 residues in the CDR3. Trimming took off 3 bases at V and 5 bases at J, with 13 bases between the two ends. Germline values: CDR1 SGHTA, CDR2 FQGNSA. The CDR3 region has the DNA TGTGCCAGCAGCTTCAGTCACGTATTAACTGAAGCTTTCTTT. This encodes CASSFSHVLTEAFF.

The chain links TRBV11-2 to TRBJ2-7, with 11 positions matching TRBD2. The CDR3 has 15 residues. Germline CDR1 SGHAT, CDR2 FQNNGV. Trimming at V came to 1 base and at J to 7 bases, leaving 6 bases not matched to a gene. CDR3 residues: CASSLAPLAGVEQYF. CDR3 nucleotide sequence: TGTGCCAGCAGCTTAGCACCACTAGCGGGGGTAGAGCAGTACTTC.

This clone has more than one count but fewer than ten. V and J are TRBV5-6 and TRBJ1-2; the D gene is possibly TRBD1 (5 bases). Looked up from germline, CDR1 is SGHDT and CDR2 is YYEEEE. V was cut by 4 bases and J by 0 bases, with 13 bases left in between. This CDR3 comprises 15 residues. CDR3 region: CASSLNLGANYGYTF. CDR3 DNA sequence: TGTGCCAGCAGCCTCAACTTGGGGGCTAACTATGGCTACACCTTC.

The chain joins TRBV2 to TRBJ2-3, with 15 positions matching TRBD2. Trimming took 5 bases from V and 4 from J; bases not matched to a gene: 4. CDR3 size: 16 residues. Germline assignment: CDR1 SNHLY and CDR2 FYNNEI. The CDR3 nucleotides are TGTGCCAGCAGTTCTGGACTAGCGGGAGGGGCAGATACGCAGTATTTT. Encoded protein: CASSSGLAGGADTQYF. Based on the CDR3 plus reference TRBV2 and TRBJ2-3, the full variable domain is EPEVTQTPSHQVTQMGQEVILRCVPISNHLYFYWYRQILGQKVEFLVSFYNNEISEKSEIFDDQFSVERPDGSNFTLKIRSTKLEDSAMYFCASSSGLAGGADTQYFGPGTRLTVL.

This chain joins TRBV11-2 and TRBJ1-6, with D tentatively TRBD1 (6 bases). There are 15 residues in the CDR3. From germline, CDR1 is SGHAT and CDR2 FQNNGV. V lost 5 bases and J lost 8, with 16 bases in between. The CDR3 nucleotides read TGTGCCAGCAGCCCCAGGGGTCGGGTAGATTCACCCCTCCACTTT. Protein product: CASSPRGRVDSPLHF.

The V and J genes are TRBV10-3 and TRBJ2-1; D may be TRBD1 (6 bases). The V end lost 8 bases, the J end lost 7 bases, and 12 bases lay between the germline ends. Germline V gene data show CDR1 as ENHRY and CDR2 as SYGVKD. This CDR3 contains 12 residues. The CDR3: CAIGGHKNEQFF. DNA for the CDR3: TGTGCCATCGGGGGACACAAGAATGAGCAGTTCTTC.

The J gene is TRBJ1-5, the V gene TRBV9, with D hard to call. CDR3 length: 14 residues. Trimming left V 0 bases short and J 9 bases short, with 13 bases between. Germline V gives CDR1 SGDLS, CDR2 YYNGEE. The CDR3 sequence is CASSVGGGEGPQHF. CDR3 coding DNA: TGTGCCAGCAGCGTAGGCGGAGGAGAAGGGCCCCAGCATTTT.

This clone occurred a few times. The DNA of the CDR3 is TGCAGCGTTGGCTTTAAGGGGAGTCCCCCTAGGGGTCCGTACGTC. Amino acid sequence: CSVGFKGSPPRGPYV. V and J are TRBV29-1 and TRBJ2-7, with D perhaps TRBD1 or TRBD2 (5 bases each). V dropped 4 bases and J dropped 12 bases, with 28 bases sitting between them. Looked up from germline, CDR1 is SQVTM and CDR2 is ANQGSEA. The length of the CDR3 is 15 residues.

The table lists this clone with a few counts. The genes are TRBV5-6 and TRBJ2-5, with D perhaps matching TRBD1 (5 bases). The germline CDR1 and CDR2 sequences are SGHDT and YYEEEE. V lost 0 bases and J 5 bases, leaving 5 bases between the germline ends. The CDR3 has 12 residues. The CDR3 region has the DNA TGTGCCAGCAGCTTGGACAGGGAGACCCAGTACTTC. Protein product: CASSLDRETQYF.

This clone was seen only a few times. The chain links TRBV18 to TRBJ2-7, with 11 bases that match TRBD1. The CDR3 spans 16 residues. Germline assignment: CDR1 KGHSH and CDR2 LQKENI. Germline trimming cut 0 bases from V and 6 bases from J; bases unmatched to any gene: 7. In DNA, the CDR3 is TGTGCCAGCTCACCACCGGGTCGGGACAGGGGGGTCGAGCAGTACTTC. Its protein product is CASSPPGRDRGVEQYF.

This clone was seen a few times. The rearrangement links TRBV25-1 to TRBJ1-4; D gene unclear. This CDR3 has 15 residues. V lost 3 bases and J 8 bases, leaving 16 bases between the germline ends. Germline CDR1 reads MGHDK; CDR2 reads SYGVNS. The CDR3 loop reads CASSEAAGSGEKLFF. The DNA of the CDR3 is TGTGCCAGCAGTGAGGCAGCGGGAAGTGGAGAAAAACTGTTTTTT.

The chain uses TRBV6-5 and TRBJ2-5, with 8 bases lining up with TRBD2. Trimming cost V 8 bases and J 9 bases; bases outside gene matches: 14. The V gene's germline CDR1 is MNHEY and CDR2 SVGAGI. The CDR3 extends over 14 amino acids. CDR3 sequence: CASAPHTIGGAQYF. For the CDR3, the DNA is TGTGCCAGCGCCCCCCATACGATCGGGGGGGCCCAGTACTTC.

In this sample, this clone turned up a few times. The rearrangement joins TRBV25-1 to TRBJ2-3; D is perhaps TRBD1 (6 bases). CDR3 length: 14 residues. Germline assignment: CDR1 MGHDK and CDR2 SYGVNS. Deletions cut 3 bases from V and 4 bases from J, with 11 bases between. The CDR3 spells CASSDWGRPDTQYF. DNA for the CDR3: TGTGCCAGCAGTGACTGGGGGCGCCCAGATACGCAGTATTTT. The variable domain in full, with the rest retrieved from reference TRBV25-1 and TRBJ2-3, is EADIYQTPRYLVIGTGKKITLECSQTMGHDKMYWYQQDPGMELHLIHYSYGVNSTEKGDLSSESTVSRIRTEHFPLTLESARPSHTSQYLCASSDWGRPDTQYFGPGTRLTVL.

V gene TRBV4-2 combines with J gene TRBJ2-5, with D unclear. The CDR3 is made up of 18 amino acids. Trimming left V 0 bases short and J 4 bases short, with 21 bases between. Germline CDR1 and CDR2: LGHNA and YNFKEQ. In DNA, the CDR3 is TGTGCCAGCAGCCAAGAATTGGGAAGGGCAGTGGTGAGAGAGACCCAGTACTTC. This codes for CASSQELGRAVVRETQYF.

In this sample, this clone turned up a few times. The gene calls are TRBV10-3 and TRBJ2-1; 9 bases are a match to TRBD1. J was trimmed by 7 bases and V by 4 bases; bases with no gene match: 20. CDR3 length equals 19 residues. In germline, CDR1 is ENHRY, CDR2 SYGVKD. CDR3 bases: TGTGCCATCAGTGGGACAGGGGACGGAGTAAAGACGGGAGTAAATGAGCAGTTCTTC. Translated: CAISGTGDGVKTGVNEQFF.

Concerning this clone itself: One end of the junction does not line up with germline, which may come from a read error. The chain carries TRBV28 and TRBJ2-5; D possibly corresponds to TRBD1 (6 bases). CDR3 length: 16 residues. Germline CDR1 MDHEN, CDR2 SYDVKM. The DNA for the CDR3 is TGTGCCTGCAGCGGACTCACAGGGTCCTATCAAAAGACCCAGTACTTC. Encoded protein: CACSGLTGSYQKTQYF.

This clone has only a few counts. The DNA of the CDR3 is TGTGCCAGCAGGGGACAGGGGCTCAGCACAGATACGCAGTATTTT. It encodes CASRGQGLSTDTQYF. The chain links TRBV27 to TRBJ2-3; 10 bases map to TRBD1. The CDR3 runs 15 residues. Trimming cost V 6 bases and J 0 bases; bases outside gene matches: 3. Germline loops: CDR1 MNHEY, CDR2 SMNVEV (reference sequence).

There are a few counts of this clone. The chain is built from TRBV4-2 and TRBJ2-3; 10 bases are shared with TRBD1. The trim removed 3 bases at V and 5 bases at J, leaving 11 bases unmatched. CDR3 size: 17 residues. Germline assignment: CDR1 LGHNA and CDR2 YNFKEQ. The CDR3 sequence is CASSHPARDRGKDTQYF. For the CDR3, the DNA is TGTGCCAGCAGCCATCCCGCCCGGGACAGGGGCAAAGATACGCAGTATTTT.

This clone was picked up a small number of times. The rearrangement joins TRBV7-9 to TRBJ1-2; no clear D. Germline-derived CDR1 and CDR2 are SEHNR and FQNEAQ (reference sequence). The V and J ends lost 2 bases and 3 bases respectively, with 10 bases between them. The CDR3 runs 14 residues. The CDR3: CASSLTGLDYGYTF. CDR3 nucleotides: TGTGCCAGCAGCTTAACGGGGTTGGACTATGGCTACACCTTC. Together with reference TRBV7-9 and TRBJ1-2, the CDR3 gives the full variable domain: DTGVSQNPRHKITKRGQNVTFRCDPISEHNRLYWYRQTLGQGPEFLTYFQNEAQLEKSRLLSDRFSAERPKGSFSTLEIQRTEQGDSAMYLCASSLTGLDYGYTFGSGTRLTVV.

This chain connects TRBV9 to TRBJ2-1, with a possible D match to TRBD2 (6 bases). Germline CDR1 SGDLS, CDR2 YYNGEE. Trimming pared 0 bases from V and 8 bases from J, leaving 15 bases between. There are 15 residues in the CDR3. The CDR3 loop is CASSVAPGGTHEQFF. CDR3 DNA: TGTGCCAGCAGCGTAGCTCCCGGAGGGACCCATGAGCAGTTCTTC.